This TCR beta chain was captured in a study of T cells in Graves' hyperthyroidism and ophthalmopathy. Losses at the gene ends were 2 bases for V and 6 bases for J; bases not matched to a gene: 4. The CDR3 spans 14 residues. Germline CDR1 reads MNHEY; CDR2 reads SMNVEV (reference sequence). Amplification of TCR beta CDR3 regions used RNA as the template. An initial round of RT-PCR targeting the TCR CDR3 relied on the HTBI primer set. TCRdb analysed the multiplex PCR reads with MiXCR anew, one entry per CDR3 protein. This sample carries approximately 200,000 distinct CDR3 sequences, around 17% of them seen once, and the ten largest clones take about 48%. This clonotype showed up many times.

Sequencing was done on a sample of blood. J is TRBJ2-1 and V is TRBV27, with 7 bases identical to TRBD2. The TCR was taken from a man between 40 and 49 years old with Graves' hyperthyroidism. The CDR3 spells CASSLGLVFNEQFF. CDR3 in DNA: TGTGCCAGCAGTTTAGGACTAGTGTTCAATGAGCAGTTCTTC.